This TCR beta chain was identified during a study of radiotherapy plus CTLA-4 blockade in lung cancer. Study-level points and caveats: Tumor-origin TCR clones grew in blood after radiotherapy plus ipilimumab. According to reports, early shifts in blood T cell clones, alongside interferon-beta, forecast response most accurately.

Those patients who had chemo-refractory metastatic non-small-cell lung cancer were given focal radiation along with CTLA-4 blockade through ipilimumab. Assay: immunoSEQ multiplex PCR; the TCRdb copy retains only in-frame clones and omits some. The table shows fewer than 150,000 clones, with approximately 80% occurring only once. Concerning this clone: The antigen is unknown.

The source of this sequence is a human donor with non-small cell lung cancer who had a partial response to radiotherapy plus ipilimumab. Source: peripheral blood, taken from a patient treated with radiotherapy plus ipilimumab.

In DNA form, the CDR3 reads TGTGCCAGCAGCGGAACTAGCGGGGGAAGCGTTTATTTT. It specifies CASSGTSGGSVYF. The chain recombines TRBV9 with TRBJ2-3; 11 bases are shared with TRBD2. The germline V gene has CDR1 SGDLS and CDR2 YYNGEE. This CDR3 has 13 residues. V lost 3 bases, J lost 15 bases, and 9 bases stayed unmatched.